These 8 T cell receptor beta chains were all obtained from the same sample, sequenced in a study of response to subunit inactivated influenza vaccine. TCRdb re-called the RT-PCR reads through MiXCR, storing one row per CDR3 protein. The sample comprises some 850,000 distinct CDR3 sequences, about a fifth of which are singletons, and roughly 11% rests with the top ten. The source material was PBMCs from blood, sampled 5 days after vaccination. The receptors here all came from a man aged 45-60 years who received an inactivated influenza vaccine.

This rearrangement joins TRBV5-1 to TRBJ1-2, with a weak D call TRBD1 (6 bases). Trimming left V 4 bases short and J 3 bases short, with 13 bases between. The germline V gene encodes CDR1 SGHRS and CDR2 YFSETQ. CDR3 size: 14 residues. The CDR3 protein is CASSLSGADYGYTF. The DNA of the CDR3 is TGCGCCAGCAGCCTTTCAGGGGCCGACTATGGCTACACCTTC. Full variable domain (rest looked up from reference TRBV5-1 and TRBJ1-2): KAGVTQTPRYLIKTRGQQVTLSCSPISGHRSVSWYQQTPGQGLQFLFEYFSETQRNKGNFPGRFSGRQFSNSRSEMNVSTLELGDSALYLCASSLSGADYGYTFGSGTRLTVV.

This chain connects TRBV4-3 to TRBJ1-5; no definite D call. In germline, CDR1 is LGHNA, CDR2 YSLEER. The V gene lost 4 bases and the J gene lost 5 bases, with 15 bases spanning the gap. The CDR3 contains 15 residues. The CDR3 region is CASSPQPGGYQPQHF. CDR3 coding DNA: TGCGCCAGCAGCCCTCAGCCCGGCGGCTATCAGCCCCAGCATTTT.

V gene TRBV10-3 combines with J gene TRBJ1-6, with D maybe TRBD1 (6 bases). V was shortened by 6 bases and J by 7 bases, with 13 bases between the two germline ends. Germline-derived CDR1 and CDR2 are ENHRY and SYGVKD. CDR3 length: 14 amino acids. The CDR3, as DNA: TGTGCCATCAGGGGGGCAGGGGAGAATTCACCCCTCCACTTT. Translation: CAIRGAGENSPLHF.

The rearrangement joins TRBV20-1 to TRBJ1-6, with D tentatively TRBD1 (6 bases). In germline, CDR1 is DFQATT, CDR2 SNEGSKA (reference sequence). V was clipped by 6 bases and J by 8 bases, with 17 bases between them. The CDR3 sequence is 14 residues long. The CDR3 loop reads CSAEPQGVYSPLHF. CDR3 in DNA: TGCAGTGCCGAACCACAGGGTGTTTATTCACCCCTCCACTTT.

In the case of this clonotype: This may stem from a read error, because a much larger clone lies one nucleotide away. This rearrangement joins TRBV4-3 to TRBJ2-1, with a tentative D call TRBD1 (5 bases). The J call could be wrong; TRBJ2-7 is a better fit for the DNA end. CDR3 size: 17 residues. From germline, CDR1 is LGHNA and CDR2 YSLEER. The CDR3 loop reads CASSQDLSDSSYNEQYF. The DNA for the CDR3 is TGCGCCAGCAGCCAAGATCTGAGCGACAGCTCCTACAATGAGCAGTACTTC.

The genes are TRBV7-2 and TRBJ2-7; 9 bases fit TRBD1. The CDR3 consists of 15 residues. The V gene's germline CDR1 is SGHTA and CDR2 FQGNSA. V was clipped by 4 bases and J by 3 bases; unmatched bases: 7. CDR3 loop: CASSSDRGLIYEQYF. For the CDR3, the DNA is TGTGCCAGCAGCTCGGACAGGGGCTTAATCTACGAGCAGTACTTC.

The genes are TRBV4-3 and TRBJ2-2; a possible D gene is TRBD2 (5 bases). This CDR3 region has 17 residues. The germline V and J ends were trimmed by 0 bases and 5 bases, with 16 bases remaining between them. The germline V gene has CDR1 LGHNA and CDR2 YSLEER. The CDR3 protein is CASSQDYGGQRTGELFF. The DNA of the CDR3 is TGCGCCAGCAGCCAAGATTACGGCGGGCAGCGTACCGGGGAGCTGTTTTTT.

The chain has TRBV29-1 and TRBJ1-3; no firm D call. The CDR3 contains 14 residues. V was pared by 3 bases and J by 0 bases, with 9 bases between. The germline V gene has CDR1 SQVTM and CDR2 ANQGSEA. The CDR3 loop is CSVDSGSSGNTIYF. The CDR3 nucleotides read TGCAGCGTTGATTCCGGGAGCTCTGGAAACACCATATATTTT.